These T cell receptor beta chains were read from a single sample in a study of cytotoxic CD8 clonotypes in ibrutinib-treated CLL. Libraries were prepared by immunoSEQ multiplex PCR; TCRdb keeps only in-frame clonotypes and omits some of them. Of tens of thousands of clones in the sample, 57% were seen once. The starting material was PBMCs, obtained after 12 months of ibrutinib treatment. These TCRs come from a human donor with chronic lymphocytic leukemia. CDR3s include the opening cysteine and the closing phenylalanine or tryptophan. D genes are given only for firm matches. A clone size is listed for some rows: how often the clone was seen (once, few, many), or a class if it is expanded.

-	TRBV5-1	TRBJ1-1	-	CASSLDPGNEAFF	TGCGCCAGCAGCTTGGACCCGGGGAATGAAGCTTTCTTT
-	TRBV28	TRBJ2-1	TRBD2	CASSLYGGGYNEQFF	TGTGCCAGCAGTTTATACGGCGGGGGCTACAATGAGCAGTTCTTC
-	TRBV7-9	TRBJ2-7	-	CASSLDKYEQYF	TGTGCCAGCAGCTTAGACAAATACGAGCAGTACTTC
-	TRBV15	TRBJ2-1	TRBD1	CATSFRGTGAGEQFF	TGTGCCACCAGCTTTCGCGGGACAGGGGCGGGTGAGCAGTTCTTC
many	TRBV14	TRBJ1-1	-	CASSQAQNTEAFF	TGTGCCAGCAGCCAAGCTCAGAACACTGAAGCTTTCTTT
few	TRBV25-1	TRBJ1-1	-	CASSESSRGGTEAFF	TGTGCCAGCAGTGAATCGAGTCGGGGTGGGACTGAAGCTTTCTTT
-	TRBV5-4	TRBJ2-5	-	CASSAFGPAQETQYF	TGTGCCAGCAGCGCCTTCGGGCCTGCCCAGGAGACCCAGTACTTC
-	TRBV15	TRBJ2-5	TRBD2	CATSRGGSEETQYF	TGTGCCACCAGCAGGGGGGGGTCGGAAGAGACCCAGTACTTC
-	TRBV6-1	TRBJ1-2	-	CASSDTGFGYTF	TGTGCCAGCAGTGATACGGGTTTCGGCTACACCTTC
-	TRBV6-6	TRBJ2-7	-	CASKSRYYEQYF	TGTGCCAGCAAGTCCCGGTACTACGAGCAGTACTTC
-	TRBV6-1	TRBJ2-3	-	CASGGTITDTQYF	TGTGCCTCCGGCGGGACCATCACAGATACGCAGTATTTT
-	TRBV19	TRBJ2-2	-	CASMTGANTGELFF	TGTGCCAGTATGACAGGTGCGAACACCGGGGAGCTGTTTTTT
-	TRBV11-2	TRBJ2-7	TRBD1	CASSSTGESSYEQYF	TGTGCCAGCAGCTCGACAGGGGAGAGCTCCTACGAGCAGTACTTC
-	TRBV6-4	TRBJ2-7	TRBD2	CARWPGLASRSSYEQYF	TGTGCCAGGTGGCCGGGACTAGCGTCCCGGAGCTCCTACGAGCAGTACTTC
many	TRBV27	TRBJ2-5	-	CASSPGLTTRETQYF	TGTGCCAGCAGTCCAGGACTTACAACTCGCGAGACCCAGTACTTC